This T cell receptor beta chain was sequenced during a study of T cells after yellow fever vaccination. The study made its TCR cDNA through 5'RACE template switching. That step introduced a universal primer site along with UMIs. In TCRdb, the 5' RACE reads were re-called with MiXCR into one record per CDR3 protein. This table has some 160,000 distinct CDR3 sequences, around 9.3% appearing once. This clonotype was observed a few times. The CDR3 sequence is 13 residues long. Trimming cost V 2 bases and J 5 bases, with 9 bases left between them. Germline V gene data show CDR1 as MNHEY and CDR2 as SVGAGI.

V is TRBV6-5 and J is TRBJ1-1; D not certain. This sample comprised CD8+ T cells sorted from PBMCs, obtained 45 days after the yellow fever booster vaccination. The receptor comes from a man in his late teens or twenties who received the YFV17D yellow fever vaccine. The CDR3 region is CASSYRAGTEAFF. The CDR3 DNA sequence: TGTGCCAGCAGTTACCGGGCGGGGACTGAAGCTTTCTTT.